This T cell receptor beta chain was documented in a study of vaccination and CD4 T cells after COVID-19. As to treatment: approximately 9-day PBMC culture with coronavirus spike peptide pools or control peptides (ViraFEST assay). Worth noting for this clonotype: Its antigen is not known.

The Oncomine TCR Beta short-read assay was applied to DNA of cultured CD4+ T cells. Using its own MiXCR run on the PCR reads, TCRdb lists one record per CDR3 protein. The data contain roughly 14,000 distinct CDR3 sequences, over 65% of them seen just once; the ten biggest clones take up roughly 18%. From germline, CDR1 is SGHVS and CDR2 FQNEAQ. With 1 base clipped from V and 3 bases from J, the junction kept 5 bases outside the gene matches. This CDR3 region has 15 residues. Sequenced: CD4+ T cells from blood, cultured in vitro. The sequence derives from a human donor who had recovered from COVID-19. The chain couples TRBV7-8 to TRBJ1-1; 7 nucleotides match TRBD1. The DNA for the CDR3 is TGTGCCAGCAGCTTAGGTCCAGGGGGGGACACTGAAGCTTTCTTT. Its protein product is CASSLGPGGDTEAFF. The full variable domain, with the rest looked up from reference TRBV7-8 and TRBJ1-1, is GAGVSQSPRYKVAKRGQDVALRCDPISGHVSLFWYQQALGQGPEFLTYFQNEAQLDKSGLPSDRFFAERPEGSVSTLKIQRTQQEDSAVYLCASSLGPGGDTEAFFGQGTRLTVV.